The 14 T cell receptor beta chains in this list originate from one sample, sequenced in a study of CD8+CD57+ T cells in acquired aplastic anemia. The use of genomic DNA as template underpinned the TCR beta VDJ and CDR3 profiling. TCRdb used MiXCR to reprocess the reads, holding one entry per CDR3 protein. The table has about 220,000 distinct CDR3 sequences, roughly 33% seen once. Input material: sorted CD4+, CD8+, or CD8+CD57+ T cells (not recorded which) from PBMCs. The receptors stem from a human donor in good health, serving as a control.

This clonotype has ten or more counts. V usage is TRBV2 and J usage is TRBJ2-2; possible D gene TRBD1, 5 bases. The CDR3 runs to 13 residues. Per the germline V gene, CDR1 is SNHLY and CDR2 is FYNNEI. V lost 5 bases, J lost 5 bases, and 9 bases lay in between. The CDR3 is CASSRTLTGELFF. CDR3 DNA sequence: TGTGCCAGCAGTCGGACACTGACCGGGGAGCTGTTTTTT. Complete variable domain (other parts from reference TRBV2 and TRBJ2-2): EPEVTQTPSHQVTQMGQEVILRCVPISNHLYFYWYRQILGQKVEFLVSFYNNEISEKSEIFDDQFSVERPDGSNFTLKIRSTKLEDSAMYFCASSRTLTGELFFGEGSRLTVL.

For this clonotype: This is likely a read error, given that the CDR3 carries no conserved phenylalanine or tryptophan at its end. The rearrangement uses TRBV5-1 and TRBJ1-1; the D gene is possibly TRBD1 (5 bases). V lost 4 bases, J lost 2 bases, and 18 bases lay in between. Germline values: CDR1 SGHRS, CDR2 YFSETQ. This CDR3 spans 16 amino acids. In DNA, the CDR3 is TGCGCCAGCAGCAATATGGGTGGGGGACCTAACACTGAAGCTTTCTTA. It is translated as CASSNMGGGPNTEAFL.

The chain joins TRBV20-1 to TRBJ2-7, with 7 bases that match TRBD2. The junction had 6 bases not matched to a gene; V was cut back by 7 bases and J by 0 bases. The germline CDR1 and CDR2 sequences are DFQATT and SNEGSKA (reference sequence). The CDR3 covers 13 residues. The CDR3 nucleotides read TGCAGTGTTACGGGGGGAAGCTCCTACGAGCAGTACTTC. It specifies CSVTGGSSYEQYF.

Ten or more counts support this clonotype. V and J are TRBV7-9 and TRBJ1-2; D perhaps matches TRBD1 (5 bases). CDR1 is SEHNR and CDR2 is FQNEAQ in the germline V gene (reference sequence). This CDR3 comprises 16 residues. V lost 0 bases and J lost 7, with 18 bases in between. CDR3 bases: TGTGCCAGCAGCTTAGCGAGGGCCAGGCAGGGAAGTGGCTACACCTTC. Translated: CASSLARARQGSGYTF. The full variable domain, in which reference TRBV7-9 and TRBJ1-2 provide the parts outside the CDR3, is DTGVSQNPRHKITKRGQNVTFRCDPISEHNRLYWYRQTLGQGPEFLTYFQNEAQLEKSRLLSDRFSAERPKGSFSTLEIQRTEQGDSAMYLCASSLARARQGSGYTFGSGTRLTVV.

This clonotype was seen at least ten times. The V call is TRBV5-6, the J call TRBJ1-1; D is undetermined. V gave up 0 bases and J gave up 11 bases, with 11 bases separating them. CDR1 and CDR2 (germline): SGHDT, YYEEEE. CDR3 length equals 12 residues. In DNA form, the CDR3 reads TGTGCCAGCAGCTTGGGAGGAGGACGCGCTTTCTTT. It encodes CASSLGGGRAFF.

In its sample, this clonotype was seen many times. The rearrangement uses TRBV24-1 and TRBJ2-2, with a weak D call TRBD2 (5 bases). Germline V lookup: CDR1 KGHDR, CDR2 SFDVKD. V lost 3 bases, J lost 2 bases, and 15 bases lay in between. The CDR3 covers 17 residues. CDR3 protein: CATSDTGYSSNTGELFF. In DNA, the CDR3 is TGTGCCACCAGTGATACGGGGTATTCATCCAACACCGGGGAGCTGTTTTTT.

This clonotype was detected many times. One base away lies a much larger clone, so this may be a sequencing read error. This chain connects TRBV15 to TRBJ1-1, with TRBD1 matching 7 bases. The CDR3 has 11 amino acids. The germline CDR1 and CDR2 sequences are LNHNV and YYDKDF (reference sequence). CDR3 bases: TGTACCACCGCGACAGGGAGAGAAGCTTTCTTT. Translating gives CTTATGREAFF.

J is TRBJ1-2 and V is TRBV2; D gene ambiguous. This CDR3 spans 11 amino acids. Trimming took 7 bases from V and 9 from J, leaving 12 bases between them. Germline V gene data show CDR1 as SNHLY and CDR2 as FYNNEI. The DNA for the CDR3 is TGTGCCAGCATGGCCTTCGGGAGCTACACCTTC. Encoded protein: CASMAFGSYTF.

The sample holds many counts of this clonotype. J is TRBJ1-1 and V is TRBV20-1, with 9 bases aligning to TRBD1. Unmatched junction bases numbered 10, after V lost 6 bases and J lost 5 bases. CDR1 is DFQATT, CDR2 SNEGSKA, per germline (reference sequence). The length of the CDR3 is 14 residues. Here the CDR3 reads CSAHVQGAGTEAFF. The CDR3 nucleotides are TGCAGTGCACACGTACAGGGGGCGGGAACTGAAGCTTTCTTT.

This clonotype has ten or more counts. The chain couples TRBV29-1 to TRBJ2-2, with TRBD1 matching 8 bases. Germline CDR1 SQVTM, CDR2 ANQGSEA. The CDR3 covers 14 residues. V lost 6 bases, J lost 5 bases, and 8 bases stayed unmatched. CDR3: CSVYRQGRTGELFF. The CDR3 DNA reads as TGCAGCGTATATCGACAGGGGCGGACCGGGGAGCTGTTTTTT.

V gene TRBV24-1 combines with J gene TRBJ1-3, with D hard to call. V was trimmed by 9 bases and J by 7 bases, leaving 18 bases between them. The CDR3 sequence is 14 residues long. Germline V gene sequence: CDR1 KGHDR, CDR2 SFDVKD. Here the CDR3 reads CATLGRLARNTIYF. DNA of the CDR3: TGTGCCACCCTAGGAAGGTTGGCAAGGAACACCATATATTTT.

This clonotype was seen repeatedly, ten times or more. V and J are TRBV19 and TRBJ2-5, with D possibly TRBD1 on 5 matching bases. Germline V gene lookup returns CDR1 LNHDA and CDR2 SQIVND (reference sequence). The CDR3 runs 14 residues. V was trimmed by 8 bases and J by 2 bases, leaving 15 bases between them. The CDR3 nucleotides read TGTGCCAGTTCCAGGAGACAGAAACAAGAGACCCAGTACTTC. This codes for CASSRRQKQETQYF.

The V call is TRBV2, the J call TRBJ2-7; 7 nucleotides line up with TRBD2. The CDR3 runs 14 residues. V was pared by 0 bases and J by 1 base, with 0 bases of the junction left unmatched. Germline CDR1 and CDR2: SNHLY and FYNNEI. The CDR3 bases are TGTGCCAGCAGTGAAGCGCGGGGGTCCTACGAGCAGTACTTC. It codes for CASSEARGSYEQYF.

There are many counts of this clonotype. The V gene is TRBV7-3, the J gene TRBJ2-3; D tentatively fits TRBD1 or TRBD2 (6 bases each). The CDR3 is 15 amino acids. V was cut by 6 bases and J by 2 bases, with 15 bases left in between. Looked up from germline, CDR1 is SGHTA and CDR2 is FQGTGA. The CDR3 DNA reads as TGTGCCAGCAGTCCGAGGGGGGATATCACAGATACGCAGTATTTT. The encoded protein is CASSPRGDITDTQYF.